This T cell receptor beta chain was sequenced in a study of CD8 T cells in ankylosing spondylitis. Notes on the study in general: Prior work had noted some motif variants in reactive arthritis blood and synovial fluid. Researchers report that disease-linked clones proved CD8+ and relatively rare in peripheral blood. There was reportedly significant enrichment of clones that were disease-linked in matched ankylosing spondylitis synovial fluid. Among TCR beta sequences, a motif of several highly homologous variants appeared characteristic of ankylosing spondylitis blood.

The V end lost 6 bases, the J end lost 7 bases, and 10 bases lay between the germline ends. The CDR3 spans 13 residues. Looked up from germline, CDR1 is MNHNS and CDR2 is SASEGT. As regards this clonotype: Its antigen is currently unknown.

As the method for making TCR beta libraries, quantitative 5'-RACE with molecular barcodes was used. TCRdb used MiXCR to reprocess the 5' RACE reads, holding one entry per CDR3 protein. The table has more than 500,000 distinct CDR3 sequences, approximately 5.3% seen once. Input material: blood, either unsorted or a sorted T cell fraction (not recorded which). The V and J genes are TRBV6-1 and TRBJ1-6, with D hard to call. The origin of this receptor is a male donor with ankylosing spondylitis. The CDR3 DNA is TGTGCCAGCAGGACAATAGGGAATTCACCCCTCCACTTT. It encodes CASRTIGNSPLHF.